The sequence of this TCR beta chain was determined in a study of immune cell composition in non-small cell lung cancer. V lost 2 bases to trimming and J lost 4 bases, with 14 bases between them. The CDR3 runs 15 residues. CDR1 is SGHAT and CDR2 is FQNNGV in the germline V gene. Measured with immunoSEQ multiplex PCR; TCRdb has only the in-frame clones, and not every one. The table lists 2,500 to 3,500 clones, roughly 70% of them singletons. The sequencing input was lung tumor tissue. The J gene is TRBJ1-1, the V gene TRBV11-2, with D perhaps TRBD1 (5 bases). The clonotype was recovered from a human donor with non-small cell lung cancer. CDR3 protein: CASSLSQGGGTEAFF. The CDR3 coding sequence is TGTGCCAGCAGCTTATCGCAGGGCGGGGGCACTGAAGCTTTCTTT.